A single sample gave rise to the 25 T cell receptor beta chains below, sequenced in a study of cytomegalovirus exposure and HLA in healthy donors (dated by TCRdb to about 2017). Library prep was done by the immunoSEQ multiplex PCR assay. Imported from immuneACCESS, the table was reduced by TCRdb to in-frame sequences with V and J called. These copies leave out some clones; in studies compared against another copy, an unresolved V gene accounts for under half, and the cause of the remainder is not known. Here the sample has roughly 260,000 clones; around 87% occur a single time. Together, the top ten hold around 3% of the sample. The specimen sequenced was PBMCs. Every receptor here comes from a man aged 18-30 years in good health and CMV-seronegative.

Here the CDR3 DNA reads TGTGCCAGCAGCGCTAGCGGGAGATTCTACGAGCAGTACTTC. Its translation is CASSASGRFYEQYF. This chain connects TRBV9 to TRBJ2-7; 10 bases fit TRBD2. The trim removed 3 bases at V and 3 bases at J, leaving 3 bases unmatched. CDR3 size: 14 residues. The germline V gene encodes CDR1 SGDLS and CDR2 YYNGEE.

The genes are TRBV27 and TRBJ2-1; 12 positions match TRBD2. Trimming removed 8 bases from V and 9 bases from J; junction bases left unmatched: 8. This CDR3 is built from 14 residues. CDR1 is MNHEY, CDR2 SMNVEV, per germline (reference sequence). The chain's CDR3 is CASYRLAGEGEQFF. The CDR3 bases are TGTGCCAGCTACCGACTAGCGGGAGAGGGTGAGCAGTTCTTC.

This rearrangement joins TRBV2 to TRBJ2-1; 8 bases fit TRBD2. CDR3 size: 17 residues. Germline CDR1 reads SNHLY; CDR2 reads FYNNEI. After removal of 5 bases from V and 3 bases from J, the junction contained 12 bases not matched to a gene. CDR3 nucleotide sequence: TGTGCCAGCAGTCTTACCTCCGGGACTAGTGTCTACAATGAGCAGTTCTTC. This sequence encodes CASSLTSGTSVYNEQFF.

The rearrangement links TRBV7-2 to TRBJ2-7, with D possibly being TRBD2 (7 bases). Germline values: CDR1 SGHTA, CDR2 FQGNSA. The CDR3 runs to 16 residues. Trimming cost V 4 bases and J 2 bases, with 18 bases left between them. The CDR3 loop is CASSSGGPGKAYEQYF. In DNA form, the CDR3 reads TGTGCCAGCAGCTCCGGGGGGCCCGGGAAGGCCTACGAGCAGTACTTC.

This chain joins TRBV27 and TRBJ1-4; possible D gene TRBD1, 6 bases. V dropped 6 bases and J dropped 4 bases, with 12 bases sitting between them. CDR1 is MNHEY and CDR2 is SMNVEV in the germline V gene (reference sequence). This CDR3 comprises 14 residues. In DNA form, the CDR3 reads TGTGCCAGCAGCCCAGACAGGTTTAATGAAAAACTGTTTTTT. Translating gives CASSPDRFNEKLFF.

The chain joins TRBV5-1 to TRBJ1-1, with a tentative D call TRBD1 (6 bases). Germline assignment: CDR1 SGHRS and CDR2 YFSETQ. The CDR3 contains 15 residues. Trimming stripped 6 bases from V and 2 bases from J, with 17 bases between. The CDR3 region is CASTLAGTRNTEAFF. Here the CDR3 DNA reads TGCGCCAGCACCTTAGCCGGGACAAGAAACACTGAAGCTTTCTTT.

The rearrangement joins TRBV27 to TRBJ1-5; D perhaps matches TRBD1 (5 bases). The germline V gene encodes CDR1 MNHEY and CDR2 SMNVEV (reference sequence). The V end lost 2 bases, the J end lost 3 bases, and 8 bases lay between the germline ends. The CDR3 is 14 amino acids. Here the CDR3 DNA reads TGTGCCAGCAGTTTAGGCAGGGACAATCAGCCCCAGCATTTT. Translated, it gives CASSLGRDNQPQHF.

The V call is TRBV7-2, the J call TRBJ2-7; a weak D match, TRBD1 (6 bases). Germline loops: CDR1 SGHTA, CDR2 FQGNSA. The CDR3 spans 15 residues. V shed 1 base and J shed 6 bases, with 16 bases lying between them. CDR3 coding DNA: TGTGCCAGCAGCTTAGGCATGGACAGCCCTCTCGAGCAGTACTTC. Translating gives CASSLGMDSPLEQYF.

The rearrangement uses TRBV7-2 and TRBJ1-6, with D possibly being TRBD1 (6 bases). Germline CDR1 SGHTA, CDR2 FQGNSA. This CDR3 spans 16 amino acids. Trimming took off 2 bases at V and 3 bases at J, with 11 bases between the two ends. The CDR3 loop reads CASSLMGHLYNSPLHF. CDR3 in DNA: TGTGCCAGCAGCTTAATGGGACACCTCTATAATTCACCCCTCCACTTT.

The chain employs TRBV7-2 and TRBJ2-3, with D possibly being TRBD2 (5 bases). The CDR3 totals 15 residues. CDR1 SGHTA and CDR2 FQGNSA come from the germline V gene. The germline V and J ends were trimmed by 1 base and 0 bases, with 8 bases remaining between them. The CDR3, as DNA: TGTGCCAGCAGCTTAGTTCCGGGGAGCACAGATACGCAGTATTTT. It translates to CASSLVPGSTDTQYF.

The chain recombines TRBV7-9 with TRBJ2-7; the D gene is possibly TRBD2 (5 bases). The CDR3 has 16 amino acids. The V end was cut by 5 bases, the J end by 0 bases, with 17 bases between. Germline V gene data show CDR1 as SEHNR and CDR2 as FQNEAQ (reference sequence). The CDR3 here is CASSPSRGSSSYEQYF. Here the CDR3 DNA reads TGTGCCAGCAGCCCATCCCGGGGTTCGAGCTCCTACGAGCAGTACTTC.

This chain uses TRBV5-1 with TRBJ1-4, with D perhaps matching TRBD1 (5 bases). Germline CDR1 and CDR2: SGHRS and YFSETQ. Trimming removed 5 bases from V and 7 bases from J, with 12 bases in between. The length of the CDR3 is 13 residues. CDR3 in amino acids: CASSSGGSEKLFF. In DNA, the CDR3 is TGCGCCAGCAGTTCGGGGGGTAGTGAAAAACTGTTTTTT.

The chain carries TRBV18 and TRBJ2-1; possibly TRBD1 for D (6 bases). The CDR3 is 12 residues long. V shed 4 bases and J shed 8 bases, with 9 bases lying between them. The V gene's germline CDR1 is KGHSH and CDR2 LQKENI. The CDR3 DNA follows: TGTGCCAGCTCACGCAGGGGAGATGAGCAGTTCTTC. Protein: CASSRRGDEQFF.

The V call is TRBV11-2, the J call TRBJ1-6; D uncertain. The CDR3 covers 13 residues. Trimming shortened V by 3 bases and J by 7 bases, and 7 bases separated the two germline ends. Germline CDR1 SGHAT, CDR2 FQNNGV. The CDR3: CASSFSKNSPLHF. Written as DNA, the CDR3 is TGTGCCAGCAGCTTTTCTAAGAATTCACCCCTCCACTTT.

This chain joins TRBV11-2 and TRBJ1-4; 8 nucleotides match TRBD1. V trimming: 1 base; J trimming: 7 bases; junction bases outside the gene matches: 11. The CDR3 consists of 17 residues. Germline V gives CDR1 SGHAT, CDR2 FQNNGV. Written as DNA, the CDR3 is TGTGCCAGCAGCTTAGCTGCGACAGGGGTCCAGGGTGAAAAACTGTTTTTT. Encoded protein: CASSLAATGVQGEKLFF.

The sample holds one count of this clone. The chain has TRBV28 and TRBJ2-7, with 10 bases matching TRBD2. The length of the CDR3 is 17 residues. From germline, CDR1 is MDHEN and CDR2 SYDVKM. V trimming: 5 bases; J trimming: 5 bases; junction bases outside the gene matches: 15. The CDR3 spells CASSPQTPSGRAHEQYF. CDR3 bases: TGTGCCAGCAGTCCCCAGACCCCTAGCGGGAGAGCCCACGAGCAGTACTTC.

This chain connects TRBV7-6 to TRBJ2-1; possibly TRBD1 for D (6 bases). Germline CDR1 is SGHVS and CDR2 is FNYEAQ. V lost 0 bases to trimming and J lost 6 bases, with 21 bases between them. CDR3 length: 18 amino acids. This chain's CDR3 is CASSLAAGVTTHFNEQFF. In DNA form, the CDR3 reads TGTGCCAGCAGCTTAGCGGCAGGGGTAACAACCCATTTCAATGAGCAGTTCTTC.

The chain couples TRBV27 to TRBJ2-1, with 8 bases identical to TRBD2. Germline CDR1 is MNHEY and CDR2 is SMNVEV (reference sequence). The ends lost 8 bases at V and 3 bases at J; junction bases unmatched: 9. The CDR3 sequence is 15 residues long. This chain's CDR3 is CASLTAGGLYNEQFF. In DNA, the CDR3 is TGTGCCAGCCTAACCGCGGGGGGACTCTACAATGAGCAGTTCTTC.

The rearrangement links TRBV18 to TRBJ2-1; 9 bases align to TRBD1. Germline V gene data show CDR1 as KGHSH and CDR2 as LQKENI. The trim removed 8 bases at V and 4 bases at J, leaving 9 bases unmatched. This CDR3 has 15 amino acids. CDR3 protein: CASQRGTGSYNEQFF. The CDR3, as DNA: TGTGCCAGCCAAAGGGGGACAGGGTCATACAATGAGCAGTTCTTC.

This clone came up a few times. J is TRBJ1-1 and V is TRBV14; the D gene is possibly TRBD1 (6 bases). In germline, CDR1 is SGHDN, CDR2 FVKESK. The germline V and J ends were trimmed by 0 bases and 5 bases, with 13 bases remaining between them. The CDR3 runs to 15 residues. This CDR3 is CASSQDQGRWTEAFF. DNA for the CDR3: TGTGCCAGCAGCCAAGATCAGGGGCGATGGACTGAAGCTTTCTTT.

The genes are TRBV6-5 and TRBJ1-1; weak D call: TRBD1 (6 bases). There are 14 residues in the CDR3. The V end was cut by 0 bases, the J end by 5 bases, with 10 bases between. In germline, CDR1 is MNHEY, CDR2 SVGAGI. The CDR3 DNA reads TGTGCCAGCAGTTACTCAGCAGGGGATACTGAAGCTTTCTTT. It specifies CASSYSAGDTEAFF.

The chain combines TRBV6-5 with TRBJ1-3; D ambiguous. In germline, CDR1 is MNHEY, CDR2 SVGAGI. This CDR3 comprises 13 residues. Trimming stripped 8 bases from V and 3 bases from J, with 11 bases between. The CDR3 nucleotides read TGTGCCAGCGCGGAGGGTTTTGGAAACACCATATATTTT. Its protein is CASAEGFGNTIYF.

The V gene is TRBV10-1, the J gene TRBJ2-7; 8 bases are a match to TRBD1. V trimming: 0 bases; J trimming: 2 bases; junction bases outside the gene matches: 6. From germline, CDR1 is WNHNN and CDR2 SYGVQD (reference sequence). There are 16 residues in the CDR3. The CDR3 spells CASSESPGQEAYEQYF. The CDR3, as DNA: TGCGCCAGCAGTGAGTCCCCGGGACAGGAGGCCTACGAGCAGTACTTC.

This chain uses TRBV4-1 with TRBJ2-7; 7 nucleotides match TRBD1. Germline-derived CDR1 and CDR2 are MGHRA and YSYEKL. V was clipped by 4 bases and J by 2 bases; unmatched bases: 5. The CDR3 runs to 14 residues. DNA for the CDR3: TGCGCCAGCAGCCCCCCGGGACAGACCTACGAGCAGTACTTC. It translates to CASSPPGQTYEQYF.

This chain links TRBV29-1 with TRBJ1-3; D is possibly TRBD1 (5 bases). The CDR3 covers 13 residues. Germline V gene sequence: CDR1 SQVTM, CDR2 ANQGSEA. The V and J ends lost 4 bases and 5 bases respectively, with 12 bases between them. The DNA for the CDR3 is TGCAGCGTTGCGGGGGGAGGGAGAAACACCATATATTTT. This translates into CSVAGGGRNTIYF.